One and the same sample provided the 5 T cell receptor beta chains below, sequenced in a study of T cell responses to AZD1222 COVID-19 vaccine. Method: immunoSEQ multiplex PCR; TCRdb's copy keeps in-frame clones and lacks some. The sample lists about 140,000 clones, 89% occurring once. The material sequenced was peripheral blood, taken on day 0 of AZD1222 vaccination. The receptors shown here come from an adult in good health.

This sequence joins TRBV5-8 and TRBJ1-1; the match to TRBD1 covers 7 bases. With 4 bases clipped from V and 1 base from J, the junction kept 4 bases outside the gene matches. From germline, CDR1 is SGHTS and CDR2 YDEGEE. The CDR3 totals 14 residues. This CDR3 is CASSPDRSNTEAFF. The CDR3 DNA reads TGTGCCAGCAGCCCGGACAGGTCGAACACTGAAGCTTTCTTT.

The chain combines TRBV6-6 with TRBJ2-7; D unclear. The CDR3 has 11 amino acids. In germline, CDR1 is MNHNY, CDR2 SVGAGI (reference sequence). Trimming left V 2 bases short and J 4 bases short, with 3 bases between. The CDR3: CASSYKYEQYF. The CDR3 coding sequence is TGTGCCAGCAGTTACAAGTACGAGCAGTACTTC.

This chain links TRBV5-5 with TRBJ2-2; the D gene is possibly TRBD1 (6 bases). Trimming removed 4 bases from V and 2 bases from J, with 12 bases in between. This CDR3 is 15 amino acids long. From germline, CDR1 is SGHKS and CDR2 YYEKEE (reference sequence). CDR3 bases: TGTGCCAGCAGCCCTAGAGGGGGAAACACCGGGGAGCTGTTTTTT. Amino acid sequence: CASSPRGGNTGELFF.

CDR3 DNA sequence: TGTGCCAGCAGCTCTGACAGGGATGCTGAAGCTTTCTTT. Protein product: CASSSDRDAEAFF. V is TRBV11-2 and J is TRBJ1-1; TRBD1 aligns across 7 bases. Germline lookup yields CDR1 SGHAT and CDR2 FQNNGV. Trimming cost V 4 bases and J 6 bases; bases outside gene matches: 5. This CDR3 is built from 13 residues.

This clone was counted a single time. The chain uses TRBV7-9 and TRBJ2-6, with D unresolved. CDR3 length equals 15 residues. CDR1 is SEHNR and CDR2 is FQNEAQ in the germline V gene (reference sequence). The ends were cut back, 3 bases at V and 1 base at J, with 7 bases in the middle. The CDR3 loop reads CASSFRDSGANVLTF. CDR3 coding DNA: TGTGCCAGCAGCTTTAGGGATTCTGGGGCCAACGTCCTGACTTTC.